This T cell receptor (beta chain) was obtained from a study of PD-1 blockade in classical Hodgkin lymphoma. Overall study: Patients were given intravenous nivolumab, 3 mg/kg, every 2 weeks.

As for this clone: What it binds is not known.

Here immunoSEQ multiplex PCR was the method, and the copy in TCRdb shows in-frame clones only, minus some. The repertoire includes roughly 100,000 clones, approximately 89% of them detected once, and roughly 19% sits in the top ten. Findings and limits, study-wide: The baseline diversity of complete responders showed similarity to that of newly diagnosed patients. Only CD4+ TCR diversity, not CD8+, had risen significantly by C4D1. Those patients who began receiving nivolumab less than 1 year after ASCT had lower diversity, and they were excluded.

Sample time point: cycle 4 day 1 (C4D1), after more than five weeks of nivolumab. The patients all showed relapse after autologous stem cell transplantation, while their brentuximab vedotin exposure varied. The CDR3 is 15 amino acids. Germline CDR1 is SGDLS and CDR2 is YYNGEE. V lost 4 bases and J 2 bases, leaving 13 bases between the germline ends. Sequencing used peripheral blood mononuclear cells (PBMCs), obtained before the fourth cycle of nivolumab. The receptor comes from a human donor with classical Hodgkin lymphoma. V is TRBV9 and J is TRBJ1-3; unclear D gene. The CDR3 protein is CASSPRQAAGNTIYF. The DNA for the CDR3 is TGTGCCAGCAGCCCTCGGCAGGCCGCTGGAAACACCATATATTTT.